The entry that follows covers one TCR beta chain sequence. Antigen specificity is unknown. PCR employed 60 Vbeta and 13 Jbeta primers. Produced via immunoSEQ multiplex PCR; TCRdb's table is partial and in-frame only. The table includes more than 95,000 clones, roughly three fifths detected once. The data belong to a study of cytomegalovirus exposure and HLA in healthy donors. Findings and limits, study-wide: Beyond CMV serostatus, there was no information to go on about immune exposure. Analysis was performed later, and it showed HLA-associated TCR beta chains to be more clonally expanded than equally common others.

Looked up from germline, CDR1 is MNHEY and CDR2 is SVGAGI. This CDR3 contains 13 residues. The germline V and J ends were trimmed by 7 bases and 3 bases, with 10 bases remaining between them. The sample taken for sequencing was PBMCs. This receptor was obtained from a man between 60 and 75 years old in good health and CMV-seronegative. The chain joins TRBV6-5 to TRBJ1-5, with D possibly being TRBD1 (6 bases). CDR3 nucleotide sequence: TGTGCCAGCAAGGGGGGGGCCAATCAGCCCCAGCATTTT. This gives the protein CASKGGANQPQHF.